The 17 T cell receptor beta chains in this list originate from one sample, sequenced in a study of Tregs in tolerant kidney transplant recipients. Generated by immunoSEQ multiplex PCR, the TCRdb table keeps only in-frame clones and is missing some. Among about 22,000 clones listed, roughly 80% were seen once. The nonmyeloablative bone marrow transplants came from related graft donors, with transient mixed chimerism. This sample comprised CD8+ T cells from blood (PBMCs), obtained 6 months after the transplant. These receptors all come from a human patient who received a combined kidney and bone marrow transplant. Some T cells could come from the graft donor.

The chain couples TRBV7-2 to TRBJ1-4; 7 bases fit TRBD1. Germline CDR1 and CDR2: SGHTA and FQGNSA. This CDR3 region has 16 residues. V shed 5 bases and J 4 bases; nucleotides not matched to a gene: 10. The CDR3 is CASSEVQRGLNEKLFF. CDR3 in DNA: TGTGCCAGCAGCGAAGTTCAGAGGGGGCTTAATGAAAAACTGTTTTTT.

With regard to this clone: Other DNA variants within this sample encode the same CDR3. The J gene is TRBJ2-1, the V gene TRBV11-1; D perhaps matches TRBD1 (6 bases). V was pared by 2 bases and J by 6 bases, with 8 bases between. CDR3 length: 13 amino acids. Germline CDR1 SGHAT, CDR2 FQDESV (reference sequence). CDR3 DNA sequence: TGTGCCAGCAGCTTATCGACAGGCAATGAGCAGTTCTTC. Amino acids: CASSLSTGNEQFF.

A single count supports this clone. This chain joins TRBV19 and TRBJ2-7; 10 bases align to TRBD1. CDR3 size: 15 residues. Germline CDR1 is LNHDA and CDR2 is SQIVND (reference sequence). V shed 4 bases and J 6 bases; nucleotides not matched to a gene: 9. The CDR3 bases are TGTGCCAGTAGTAAGCGGGACAGGGGCTGGGGCGAGCAGTACTTC. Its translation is CASSKRDRGWGEQYF.

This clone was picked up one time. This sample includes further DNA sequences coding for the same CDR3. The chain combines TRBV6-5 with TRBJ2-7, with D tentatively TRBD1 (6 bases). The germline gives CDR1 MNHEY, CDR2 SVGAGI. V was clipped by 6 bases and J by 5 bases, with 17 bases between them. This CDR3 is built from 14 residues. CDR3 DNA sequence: TGTGCCAGCAGCCCGACAGGAACCGGGAACGAGCAGTACTTC. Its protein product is CASSPTGTGNEQYF.

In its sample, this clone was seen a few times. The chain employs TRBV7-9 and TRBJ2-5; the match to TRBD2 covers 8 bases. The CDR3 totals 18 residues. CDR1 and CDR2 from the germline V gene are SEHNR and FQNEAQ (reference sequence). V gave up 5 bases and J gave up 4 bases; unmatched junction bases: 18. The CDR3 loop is CASSTGGAGDTSRETQYF. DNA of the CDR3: TGTGCCAGCAGCACGGGGGGGGCAGGGGACACGTCGAGAGAGACCCAGTACTTC.

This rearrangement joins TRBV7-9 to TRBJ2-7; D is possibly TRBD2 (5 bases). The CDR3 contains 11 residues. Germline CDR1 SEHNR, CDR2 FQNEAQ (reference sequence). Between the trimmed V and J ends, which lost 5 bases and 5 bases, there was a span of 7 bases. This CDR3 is CASSTGNEQYF. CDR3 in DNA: TGTGCCAGCAGCACGGGGAACGAGCAGTACTTC. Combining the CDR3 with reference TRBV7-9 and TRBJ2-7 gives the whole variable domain DTGVSQNPRHKITKRGQNVTFRCDPISEHNRLYWYRQTLGQGPEFLTYFQNEAQLEKSRLLSDRFSAERPKGSFSTLEIQRTEQGDSAMYLCASSTGNEQYFGPGTRLTVT.

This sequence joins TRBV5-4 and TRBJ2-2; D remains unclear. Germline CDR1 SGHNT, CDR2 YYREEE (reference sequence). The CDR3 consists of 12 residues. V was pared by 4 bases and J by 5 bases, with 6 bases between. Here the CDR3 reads CASSPGTGELFF. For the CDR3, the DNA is TGTGCCAGCAGCCCCGGGACCGGGGAGCTGTTTTTT.

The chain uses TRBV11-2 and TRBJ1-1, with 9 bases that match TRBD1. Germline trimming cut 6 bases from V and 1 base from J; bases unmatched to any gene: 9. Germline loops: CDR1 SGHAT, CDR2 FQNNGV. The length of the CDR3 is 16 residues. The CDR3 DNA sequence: TGTGCCAGCAGACCTCAACAGGGGGCGGGGAACACTGAAGCTTTCTTT. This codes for CASRPQQGAGNTEAFF. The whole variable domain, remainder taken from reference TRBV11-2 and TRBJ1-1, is EAGVAQSPRYKIIEKRQSVAFWCNPISGHATLYWYQQILGQGPKLLIQFQNNGVVDDSQLPKDRFSAERLKGVDSTLKIQPAKLEDSAVYLCASRPQQGAGNTEAFFGQGTRLTVV.

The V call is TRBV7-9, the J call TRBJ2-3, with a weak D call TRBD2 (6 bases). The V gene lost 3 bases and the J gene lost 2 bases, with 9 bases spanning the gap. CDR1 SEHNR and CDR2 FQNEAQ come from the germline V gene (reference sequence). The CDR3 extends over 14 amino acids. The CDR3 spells CASSFAGSTDTQYF. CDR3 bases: TGTGCCAGCAGCTTTGCGGGGTCCACAGATACGCAGTATTTT.

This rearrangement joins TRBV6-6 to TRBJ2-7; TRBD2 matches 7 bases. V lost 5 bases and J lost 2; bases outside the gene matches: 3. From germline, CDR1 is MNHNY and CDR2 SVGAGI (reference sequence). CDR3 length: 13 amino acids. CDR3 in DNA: TGTGCCAGCAGTGAGGGAGGGCCCTACGAGCAGTACTTC. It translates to CASSEGGPYEQYF.

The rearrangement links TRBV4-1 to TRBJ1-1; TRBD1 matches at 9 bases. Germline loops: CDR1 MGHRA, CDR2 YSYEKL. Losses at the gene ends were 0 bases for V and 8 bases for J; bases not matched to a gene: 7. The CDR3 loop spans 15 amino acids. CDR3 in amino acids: CASSQETGGASEAFF. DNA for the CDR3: TGCGCCAGCAGCCAAGAAACAGGGGGCGCGTCAGAAGCTTTCTTT.

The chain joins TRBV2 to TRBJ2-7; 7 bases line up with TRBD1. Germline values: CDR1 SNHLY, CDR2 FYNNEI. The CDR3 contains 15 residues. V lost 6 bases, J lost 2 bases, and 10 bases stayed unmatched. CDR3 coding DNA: TGTGCCAGCAGGCCGACAGGGCTACTTACCTACGAGCAGTACTTC. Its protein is CASRPTGLLTYEQYF.

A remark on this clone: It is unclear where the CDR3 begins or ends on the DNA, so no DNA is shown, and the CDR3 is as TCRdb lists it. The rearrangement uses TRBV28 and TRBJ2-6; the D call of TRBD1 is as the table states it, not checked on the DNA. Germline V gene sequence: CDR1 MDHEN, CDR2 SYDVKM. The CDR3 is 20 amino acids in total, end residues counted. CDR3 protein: CASSSSSGTGGLSGANVLTF.

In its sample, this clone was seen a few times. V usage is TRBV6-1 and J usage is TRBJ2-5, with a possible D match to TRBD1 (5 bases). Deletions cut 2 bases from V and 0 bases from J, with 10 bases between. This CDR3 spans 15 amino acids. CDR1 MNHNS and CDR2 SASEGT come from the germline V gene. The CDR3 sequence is CASSELQGDQETQYF. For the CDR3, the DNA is TGTGCCAGCAGTGAACTCCAGGGTGACCAAGAGACCCAGTACTTC.

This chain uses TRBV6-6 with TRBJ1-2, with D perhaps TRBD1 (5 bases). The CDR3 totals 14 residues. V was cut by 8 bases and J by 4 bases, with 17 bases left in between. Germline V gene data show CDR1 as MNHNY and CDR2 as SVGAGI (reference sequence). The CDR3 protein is CASATFTGAYGYTF. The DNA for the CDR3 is TGTGCCAGCGCTACCTTTACAGGAGCCTATGGCTACACCTTC.

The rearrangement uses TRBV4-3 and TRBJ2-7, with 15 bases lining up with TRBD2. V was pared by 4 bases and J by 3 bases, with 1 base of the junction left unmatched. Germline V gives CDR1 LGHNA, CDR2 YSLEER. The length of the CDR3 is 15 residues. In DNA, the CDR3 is TGCGCCAGCAGCCCGGGACTAGCGGGAGGCTACGAGCAGTACTTC. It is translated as CASSPGLAGGYEQYF.

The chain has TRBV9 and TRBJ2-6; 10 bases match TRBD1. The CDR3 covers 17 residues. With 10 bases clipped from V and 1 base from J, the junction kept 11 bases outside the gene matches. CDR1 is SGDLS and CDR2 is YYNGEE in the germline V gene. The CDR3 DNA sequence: TGTGCCTCCAGCGGACAGGGGGTTATATCTGGGGCCAACGTCCTGACTTTC. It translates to CASSGQGVISGANVLTF.